This T cell receptor beta chain was identified in a study of blood T cell repertoires in COVID-19. In the study overall: T cells, B-cell-depleted T cells, or PBMCs provided the cDNA or gDNA that served as material.

CDR1 and CDR2 (germline): SNHLY, FYNNEI. This CDR3 comprises 12 residues. The V and J ends lost 4 bases and 7 bases respectively, with 5 bases between them. Produced via immunoSEQ multiplex PCR; TCRdb's table is partial and in-frame only. The sample shows 200,000 to 300,000 clones, about four fifths of them seen only once. The sequencing sample was made of peripheral blood. The chain links TRBV2 to TRBJ1-6; no definite D call. The TCR sequence derives from a man older than 75 with acute or convalescent COVID-19. The CDR3 here is CASSVRNSPLHF. In DNA form, the CDR3 reads TGTGCCAGCAGTGTTAGAAATTCACCCCTCCACTTT.